This TCR beta chain was captured by sequencing in a study of response to subunit inactivated influenza vaccine. V lost 6 bases and J 3 bases, leaving 14 bases between the germline ends. Germline assignment: CDR1 MNHEY and CDR2 SVGEGT. The CDR3 totals 14 residues. General study findings and limits: Authors suggested that a seasonal influenza vaccination recruits few new T cells each time.

Each CDR3 protein gets one entry after TCRdb re-called the RT-PCR reads with MiXCR. The sample has approximately 530,000 distinct CDR3 sequences; 6.5% to 8% are singletons. Only a few counts were recorded for this clonotype. No antigen is known for it. V usage is TRBV6-2 or TRBV6-3 and J usage is TRBJ1-1; no reliable D call. This clonotype originated in a man aged 50 to 69 who received an inactivated influenza vaccine. The starting material was PBMCs from blood, obtained around 25 months after vaccination. The CDR3 DNA reads as TGTGCCAGCAGATCGGGAAGGACCGACACTGAAGCTTTCTTT. Translating gives CASRSGRTDTEAFF.